The T cell receptor beta chain described here comes from a study of T-cell memory formation after mild COVID-19. As for the study in general: TCR clusters were largely donor specific.

The CDR3 covers 14 residues. Study-wide points: Clones that got smaller from day 15 to 85 had even CD4/CD8, while clones growing later tipped toward CD4+. Researchers could not confirm that second-wave clones peaking on day 37 targeted SARS-CoV-2. Some responding clones appeared in pre-infection memory, suggesting cross-reactive memory joined.

TCRdb re-analysed the 5' RACE reads in MiXCR, keeping a single row per CDR3 protein. The data contain hundreds of thousands of distinct CDR3 sequences, roughly a quarter of them singletons. Regarding this clonotype: Its matching antigen is unknown.

This receptor was identified in an adult woman who had mild COVID-19 (a few samples of this study predate the infection). Cell type and time point are not known. Sequenced: PBMCs or a T cell subset sorted from them (not recorded which). The genes are TRBV21-1 and TRBJ1-2; no check of the table's D call, TRBD1, against the DNA was made. TRBV21-1 has pseudogene status. CDR3 sequence reads: CASSKPAGNYGYTF. CDR3 DNA sequence: TGTGCCAGCAGCAAACCCGCAGGGAACTATGGCTACACCTTC.